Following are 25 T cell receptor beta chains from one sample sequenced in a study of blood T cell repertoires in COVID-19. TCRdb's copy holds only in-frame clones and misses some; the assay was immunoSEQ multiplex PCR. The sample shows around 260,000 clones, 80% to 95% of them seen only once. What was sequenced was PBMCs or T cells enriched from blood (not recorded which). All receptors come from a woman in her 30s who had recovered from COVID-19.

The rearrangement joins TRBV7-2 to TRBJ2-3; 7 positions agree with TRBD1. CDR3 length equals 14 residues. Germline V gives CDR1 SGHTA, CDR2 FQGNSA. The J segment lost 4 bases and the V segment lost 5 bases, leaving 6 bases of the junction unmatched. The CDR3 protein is CASSQTGLADTQYF. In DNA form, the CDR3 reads TGTGCCAGCAGCCAGACAGGGTTAGCAGATACGCAGTATTTT.

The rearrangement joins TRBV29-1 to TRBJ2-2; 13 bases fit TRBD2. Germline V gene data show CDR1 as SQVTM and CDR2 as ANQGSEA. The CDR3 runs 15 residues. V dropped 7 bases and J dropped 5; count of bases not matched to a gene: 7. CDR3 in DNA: TGCAGCGCCCGGACTAGCGGGAGTAGGACCGGGGAGCTGTTTTTT. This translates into CSARTSGSRTGELFF.

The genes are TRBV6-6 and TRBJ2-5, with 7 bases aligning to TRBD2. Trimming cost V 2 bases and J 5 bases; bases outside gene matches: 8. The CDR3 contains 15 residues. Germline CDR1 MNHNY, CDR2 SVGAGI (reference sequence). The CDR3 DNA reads TGTGCCAGCAGTTACAGTGGGAGGGATGGGGAGACCCAGTACTTC. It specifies CASSYSGRDGETQYF.

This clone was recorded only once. CDR3 in amino acids: CASSPRGTSGRYLSYEQYF. The CDR3 DNA reads as TGTGCCAGCAGCCCACGTGGGACTAGCGGGAGGTACCTCTCCTACGAGCAGTACTTC. J is TRBJ2-7 and V is TRBV5-6; 15 nucleotides agree with TRBD2. The CDR3 has 19 residues. V dropped 4 bases and J dropped 0; count of bases not matched to a gene: 11. CDR1 is SGHDT, CDR2 YYEEEE, per germline.

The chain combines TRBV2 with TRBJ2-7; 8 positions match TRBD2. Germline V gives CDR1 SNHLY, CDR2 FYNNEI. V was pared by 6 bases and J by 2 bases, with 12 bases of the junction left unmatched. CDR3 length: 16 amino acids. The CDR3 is CASRPSGSQGPYEQYF. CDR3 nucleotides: TGTGCCAGCAGACCAAGCGGGAGCCAGGGACCCTACGAGCAGTACTTC.

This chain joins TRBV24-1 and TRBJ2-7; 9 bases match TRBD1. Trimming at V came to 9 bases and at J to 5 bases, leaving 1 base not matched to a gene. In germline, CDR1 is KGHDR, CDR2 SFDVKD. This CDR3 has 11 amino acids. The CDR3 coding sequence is TGTGCCACCGGACAGGGGAACGAGCAGTACTTC. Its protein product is CATGQGNEQYF.

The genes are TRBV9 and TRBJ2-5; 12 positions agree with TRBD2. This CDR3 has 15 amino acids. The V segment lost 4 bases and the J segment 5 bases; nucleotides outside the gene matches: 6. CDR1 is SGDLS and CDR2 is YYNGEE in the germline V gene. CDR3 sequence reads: CASSSLTSGSETQYF. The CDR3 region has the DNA TGTGCCAGCAGCTCCCTGACTAGCGGGAGTGAGACCCAGTACTTC.

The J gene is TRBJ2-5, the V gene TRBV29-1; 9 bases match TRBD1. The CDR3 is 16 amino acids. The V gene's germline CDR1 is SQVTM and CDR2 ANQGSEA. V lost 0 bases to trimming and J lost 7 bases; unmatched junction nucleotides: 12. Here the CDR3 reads CSVEEPGQGRYGTQYF. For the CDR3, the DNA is TGCAGCGTTGAAGAGCCAGGACAGGGGCGATATGGGACCCAGTACTTC. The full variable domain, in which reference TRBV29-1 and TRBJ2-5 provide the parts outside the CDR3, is SAVISQKPSRDICQRGTSLTIQCQVDSQVTMMFWYRQQPGQSLTLIATANQGSEATYESGFVIDKFPISRPNLTFSTLTVSNMSPEDSSIYLCSVEEPGQGRYGTQYFGPGTRLLVL.

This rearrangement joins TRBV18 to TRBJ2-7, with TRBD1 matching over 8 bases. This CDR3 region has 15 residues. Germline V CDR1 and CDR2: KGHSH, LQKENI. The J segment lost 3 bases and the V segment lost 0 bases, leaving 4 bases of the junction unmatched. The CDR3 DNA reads TGTGCCAGCTCACCACCGACAGGGGAGTACTACGAGCAGTACTTC. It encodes CASSPPTGEYYEQYF.

CDR3 region: CASSYGRGSYEQYF. CDR3 nucleotides: TGTGCCAGCAGTTACGGGAGGGGCTCCTACGAGCAGTACTTC. The chain links TRBV6-5 to TRBJ2-7; 7 positions match TRBD2. V gave up 2 bases and J gave up 0 bases; unmatched junction bases: 1. Germline loops: CDR1 MNHEY, CDR2 SVGAGI. The CDR3 runs to 14 residues.

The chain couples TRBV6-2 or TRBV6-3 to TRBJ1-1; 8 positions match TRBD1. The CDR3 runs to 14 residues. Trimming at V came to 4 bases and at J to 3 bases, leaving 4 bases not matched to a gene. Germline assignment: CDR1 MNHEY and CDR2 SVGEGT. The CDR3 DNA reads TGTGCCAGCAGTTTAACAGGGGGGGACACTGAAGCTTTCTTT. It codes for CASSLTGGDTEAFF.

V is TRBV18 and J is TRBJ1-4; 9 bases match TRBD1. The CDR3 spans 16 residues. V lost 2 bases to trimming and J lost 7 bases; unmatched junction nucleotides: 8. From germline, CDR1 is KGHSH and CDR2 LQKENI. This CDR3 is CASSPSLTGGAEKLFF. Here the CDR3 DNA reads TGTGCCAGCTCACCATCTCTGACAGGGGGAGCTGAAAAACTGTTTTTT.

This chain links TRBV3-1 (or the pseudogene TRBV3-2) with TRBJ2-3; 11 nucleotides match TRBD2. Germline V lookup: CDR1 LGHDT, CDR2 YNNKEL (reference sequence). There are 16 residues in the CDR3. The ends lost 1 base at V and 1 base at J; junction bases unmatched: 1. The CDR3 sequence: CASSQGGLAGTDTQYF. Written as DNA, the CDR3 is TGTGCCAGCAGCCAAGGGGGACTAGCGGGCACAGATACGCAGTATTTT.

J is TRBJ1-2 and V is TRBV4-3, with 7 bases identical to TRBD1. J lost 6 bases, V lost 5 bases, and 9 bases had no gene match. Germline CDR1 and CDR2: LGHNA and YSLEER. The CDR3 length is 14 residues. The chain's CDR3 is CASSTLQGEDGYTF. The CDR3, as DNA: TGCGCCAGCAGCACCCTTCAGGGGGAGGATGGCTACACCTTC.

CDR3: CASSYHGQYNQPQHF. CDR3 coding DNA: TGTGCCAGCAGTTACCACGGACAGTACAATCAGCCCCAGCATTTT. This chain uses TRBV6-2 or TRBV6-3 with TRBJ1-5; D may be TRBD1 (6 bases). Trimming shortened V by 2 bases and J by 3 bases, and 11 bases separated the two germline ends. Germline CDR1 and CDR2: MNHEY and SVGEGT. The CDR3 extends over 15 amino acids.

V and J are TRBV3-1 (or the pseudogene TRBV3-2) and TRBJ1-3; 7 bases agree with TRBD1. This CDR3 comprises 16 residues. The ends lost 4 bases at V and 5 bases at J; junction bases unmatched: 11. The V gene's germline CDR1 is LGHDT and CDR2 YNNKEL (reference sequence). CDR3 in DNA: TGTGCCAGCAGCCTAAACCGGGACAGAAAACGAAACACCATATATTTT. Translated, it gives CASSLNRDRKRNTIYF.

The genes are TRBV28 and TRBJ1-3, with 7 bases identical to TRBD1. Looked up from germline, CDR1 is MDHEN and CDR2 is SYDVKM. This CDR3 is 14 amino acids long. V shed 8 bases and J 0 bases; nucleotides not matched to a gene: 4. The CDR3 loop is CASFNRGSGNTIYF. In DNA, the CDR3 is TGTGCCAGCTTCAACAGGGGCTCTGGAAACACCATATATTTT.

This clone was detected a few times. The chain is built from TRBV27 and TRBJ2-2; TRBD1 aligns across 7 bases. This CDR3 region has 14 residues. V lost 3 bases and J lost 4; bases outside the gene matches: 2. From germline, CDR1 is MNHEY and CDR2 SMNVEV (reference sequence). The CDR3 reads CASSFRTGTGELFF. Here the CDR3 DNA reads TGTGCCAGCAGTTTTCGGACAGGCACCGGGGAGCTGTTTTTT.

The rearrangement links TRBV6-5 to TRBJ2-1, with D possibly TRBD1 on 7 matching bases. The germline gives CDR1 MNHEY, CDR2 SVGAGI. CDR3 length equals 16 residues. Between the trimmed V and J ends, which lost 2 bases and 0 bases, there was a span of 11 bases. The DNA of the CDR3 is TGTGCCAGCAGTTACCAGGGGGGAACCTCCTACAATGAGCAGTTCTTC. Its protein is CASSYQGGTSYNEQFF.

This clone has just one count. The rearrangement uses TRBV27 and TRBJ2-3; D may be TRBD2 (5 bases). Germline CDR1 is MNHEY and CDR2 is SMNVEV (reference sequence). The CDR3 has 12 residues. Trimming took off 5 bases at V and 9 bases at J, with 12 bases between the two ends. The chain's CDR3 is CASSEIGGTQYF. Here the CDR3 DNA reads TGTGCCAGCAGTGAAATTGGAGGCACGCAGTATTTT.

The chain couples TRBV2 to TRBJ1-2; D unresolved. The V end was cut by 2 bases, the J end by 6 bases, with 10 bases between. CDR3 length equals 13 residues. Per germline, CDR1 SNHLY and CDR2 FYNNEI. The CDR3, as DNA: TGTGCCAGCAGTGAAAATGTCCAGGATGGCTACACCTTC. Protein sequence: CASSENVQDGYTF.

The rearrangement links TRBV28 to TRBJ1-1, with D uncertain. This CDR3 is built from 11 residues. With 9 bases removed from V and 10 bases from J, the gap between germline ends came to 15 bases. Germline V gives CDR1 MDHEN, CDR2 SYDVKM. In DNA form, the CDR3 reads TGTGCCAGAAACCCCCGCGGACTAGCTTTCTTT. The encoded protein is CARNPRGLAFF.

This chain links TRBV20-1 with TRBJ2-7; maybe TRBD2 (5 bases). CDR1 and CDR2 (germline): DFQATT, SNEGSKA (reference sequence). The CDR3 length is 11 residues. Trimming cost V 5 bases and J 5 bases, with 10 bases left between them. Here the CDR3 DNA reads TGCAGTGCTCTTTACGGGGACGAGCAGTACTTC. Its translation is CSALYGDEQYF.

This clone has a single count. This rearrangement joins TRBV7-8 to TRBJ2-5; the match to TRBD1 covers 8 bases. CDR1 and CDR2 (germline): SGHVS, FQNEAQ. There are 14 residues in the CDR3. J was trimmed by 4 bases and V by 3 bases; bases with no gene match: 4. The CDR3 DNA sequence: TGTGCCAGCAGCTTGGACAGGGCCGGAGAGACCCAGTACTTC. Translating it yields CASSLDRAGETQYF.

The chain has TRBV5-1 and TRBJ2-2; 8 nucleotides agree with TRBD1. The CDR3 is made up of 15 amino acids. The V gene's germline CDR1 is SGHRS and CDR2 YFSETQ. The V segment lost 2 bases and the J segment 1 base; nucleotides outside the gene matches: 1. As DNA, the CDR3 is TGCGCCAGCAGCTTAGACAGGGGGAACACCGGGGAGCTGTTTTTT. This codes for CASSLDRGNTGELFF.